The clone carrying this TCR beta chain has a single count. V shed 2 bases, J shed 8 bases, and the junction held 6 bases outside the gene matches. The CDR3 extends over 15 amino acids. Germline V CDR1 and CDR2: MNHEY, SMNVEV (reference sequence). Libraries were prepared by immunoSEQ multiplex PCR; TCRdb keeps only in-frame clonotypes and omits some of them. The profile shows 200,000 to 250,000 clones, 70% to 90% of them singletons. This entry is derived from a study of blood T cell repertoires in COVID-19. The source is a man in his fifties with acute or convalescent COVID-19. Sequenced material: peripheral blood. The V call is TRBV27, the J call TRBJ1-2; 12 nucleotides agree with TRBD1. CDR3 sequence reads: CASSLKGQGAFGYTF. The CDR3, as DNA: TGTGCCAGCAGTTTAAAGGGACAGGGGGCATTCGGCTACACCTTC.